This TCR beta chain was recovered during a study of OX40 agonist ivuxolimab in advanced cancers. Points from the study as a whole: CD8+ T cells were the subset that, on average, had more expanded clones than CD4+.

This clone is termed medium-sized. Its antigen is not known. The CDR3 has 17 residues. Germline values: CDR1 SGHRS, CDR2 YFSETQ. The V gene lost 1 base and the J gene lost 5 bases, with 20 bases spanning the gap. Here immunoSEQ multiplex PCR was the method, and the copy in TCRdb shows in-frame clones only, minus some. Among more than 9,500 clones listed, roughly 84% were seen once. The rearrangement links TRBV5-1 to TRBJ2-3, with D possibly TRBD2 on 5 matching bases. The sequence derives from an adult with an advanced solid tumor such as melanoma, head and neck, liver or kidney cancer. The sample here was CD4+ or CD8+ T cells sorted from blood, taken in a trial of the OX40 agonist ivuxolimab. CDR3 loop: CASSLRTTRPPLDTQYF. The CDR3 coding sequence is TGCGCCAGCAGCTTGCGGACCACTAGGCCCCCATTAGATACGCAGTATTTT.